The text below deals with one T cell receptor (beta chain). This specimen comes from a study of blood T cell repertoires in COVID-19. The CDR3 extends over 16 amino acids. Trimming at V came to 1 base and at J to 3 bases, leaving 7 bases not matched to a gene. Germline CDR1 is SGHDT and CDR2 is YYEEEE. Sequenced by immunoSEQ multiplex PCR; TCRdb stores in-frame clones only, minus some. The sample includes around 40,000 clones, about 90% seen only once; the top ten take 12%. The TCR comes from a human donor in a cohort sampled during active COVID-19. The material sequenced was peripheral blood. V gene TRBV5-6 combines with J gene TRBJ1-3, with 7 bases that match TRBD1. CDR3 in amino acids: CASSLTGVFFGNTIYF. Here the CDR3 DNA reads TGTGCCAGCAGCTTGACAGGGGTATTTTTTGGAAACACCATATATTTT.